The 10 T cell receptor beta chains below come from one sample, sequenced in a study of tumor and adjacent non-tumor tissue in lung cancer. A modified ARM-PCR protocol with three rounds of nested PCR amplified TCRbeta. MiXCR was run by TCRdb on the multiplex PCR reads, yielding one entry per CDR3 protein. The data show approximately 79,000 distinct CDR3 sequences, roughly 62% seen once. No cell sorting was done before RNA was extracted from the tissue. Sequencing was done on a sample of lung tumor tissue. The receptors come from a man aged 65-85 years with non-small cell lung cancer.

On this clonotype itself: This may stem from a read error, because a much larger clone lies one nucleotide away. The V and J genes are TRBV14 and TRBJ1-1; 7 bases align to TRBD1. Germline assignment: CDR1 SGHDN and CDR2 FVKESK. This CDR3 region has 12 residues. The CDR3 nucleotides are TGTGCCAACAGCCATAATACAGGGGTAGCTTTCTTT. This translates into CANSHNTGVAFF.

Note on this clonotype: Germline and junction disagree at one end, which may indicate a read error. The CDR3 coding sequence is TGTGCCAGTAGCTTAGATTTGTGGACAGTTCTCTCATCCCTCCACTTT. It encodes CASSLDLWTVLSSLHF. The V and J genes are TRBV11-2 and TRBJ1-6, with D perhaps TRBD1 (6 bases). Germline V gene data show CDR1 as SGHAT and CDR2 as FQNNGV. The CDR3 is made up of 16 amino acids.

The V gene is TRBV6-5, the J gene TRBJ2-2, with D perhaps TRBD1 (5 bases). The V and J ends lost 5 bases and 2 bases respectively, with 15 bases between them. CDR3 length: 16 amino acids. The germline gives CDR1 MNHEY, CDR2 SVGAGI. The CDR3 loop is CASSNIRVYNTGELFF. In DNA, the CDR3 is TGTGCCAGCAGTAACATCAGGGTTTATAACACCGGGGAGCTGTTTTTT.

This clonotype has ten or more counts. As DNA, the CDR3 is TGTGCCAGCAGTTTATTCGGGCGCAATCAGCCCCAGCATTTT. Encoded protein: CASSLFGRNQPQHF. This chain links TRBV28 with TRBJ1-5; D is unclear. V dropped 1 base and J dropped 2 bases, with 6 bases sitting between them. Germline CDR1 is MDHEN and CDR2 is SYDVKM. The CDR3 is made up of 14 amino acids. Supplemented by reference TRBV28 and TRBJ1-5, the full variable domain reads DVKVTQSSRYLVKRTGEKVFLECVQDMDHENMFWYRQDPGLGLRLIYFSYDVKMKEKGDIPEGYSVSREKKERFSLILESASTNQTSMYLCASSLFGRNQPQHFGDGTRLSIL.

This clonotype was picked up a small number of times. Germline and junction disagree at one end, which may indicate a read error. J is TRBJ2-7 and V is TRBV20-1; D unclear. The CDR3 runs 13 residues. The germline gives CDR1 DFQATT, CDR2 SNEGSKA (reference sequence). The CDR3 DNA sequence: TGCAGTGCCCCTGGACCAGTGGCCTACGAGCGGTACTTC. Residues: CSAPGPVAYERYF.

For this clonotype: A much larger clone differs by one base, so this may be a read error. The chain couples TRBV20-1 to TRBJ2-1, with TRBD2 as a possible D gene (6 bases). The CDR3 is 12 amino acids. Per germline, CDR1 DFQATT and CDR2 SNEGSKA (reference sequence). V was cut by 4 bases and J by 11 bases, with 15 bases left in between. DNA for the CDR3: TGCAGTGCTACCGGGGGACTGACTAAGCAGTTCTTC. This codes for CSATGGLTKQFF.

Concerning this clonotype: Compared with germline, one end of the junction differs, possibly owing to a read error. The gene calls are TRBV10-3 and TRBJ2-1; a weak D match, TRBD1 (6 bases). Germline-derived CDR1 and CDR2 are ENHRY and SYGVKD. This CDR3 is built from 14 residues. The CDR3: CAVGGSGNYIEQFF. For the CDR3, the DNA is TGTGCCGTAGGGGGAAGCGGTAACTACATTGAGCAGTTCTTC.

Within the sample, this clonotype is medium-sized. This sequence joins TRBV11-1 and TRBJ2-7; no clear D. The germline CDR1 and CDR2 sequences are SGHAT and FQDESV (reference sequence). V was cut by 4 bases and J by 3 bases, with 10 bases left in between. CDR3 length: 13 amino acids. In DNA form, the CDR3 reads TGTGCCAGCAGCTCCCGTCAGAACTACGAGCAGTACTTC. This encodes CASSSRQNYEQYF.

A remark on this clonotype: At one end, the junction sequence differs from germline, possibly due to a read error. The CDR3 is CAISASSGFRPQLF. The CDR3 coding sequence is TGTGCCATCAGTGCGTCATCTGGATTTCGGCCCCAGCTTTTT. The chain couples TRBV10-3 to TRBJ1-5; D ambiguous. Per germline, CDR1 ENHRY and CDR2 SYGVKD. This CDR3 contains 14 residues.

About this clonotype: This CDR3 is missing its conserved last phenylalanine or tryptophan, likely due to a read error. The V call is TRBV11-1, the J call TRBJ2-2; no firm D call. V lost 8 bases and J 0 bases, leaving 13 bases between the germline ends. Germline CDR1 is SGHAT and CDR2 is FQDESV (reference sequence). This CDR3 contains 15 residues. The CDR3 nucleotides read TGTGCCAGCTGCTCGACGACAACGAACACCGGGGAGCTGTTTTCT. Translated: CASCSTTTNTGELFS.